This T cell receptor (beta chain) was recovered during a study of cytomegalovirus exposure and HLA in healthy donors. Between the trimmed V and J ends, which lost 3 bases and 3 bases, there was a span of 15 bases. The CDR3 is made up of 14 amino acids. The germline V gene encodes CDR1 SQVTM and CDR2 ANQGSEA. PCR primers comprised 60 Vbeta and 13 Jbeta primers. Some clones are missing from TCRdb's copy, which holds only in-frame ones; the method was immunoSEQ multiplex PCR. Of some 130,000 clones in the sample, 60% to 80% were seen once. Material: PBMCs. The sequence was collected from a man aged 45-65 years in good health and CMV-seronegative. The V call is TRBV29-1, the J call TRBJ2-7; TRBD2 is a possible D gene (6 bases). The CDR3 DNA sequence: TGCAGCGTTGATCAGGGAGGTTCTTACTACGAGCAGTACTTC. Translated, it gives CSVDQGGSYYEQYF.